This entry is about one TCR beta chain. Its antigen remains unknown. PCR involved 60 Vbeta and 13 Jbeta primers. Original handling: It was a later analysis that counted some 80 million unique TCR beta chains, of which around 11 million were shared. Clones were sequenced by immunoSEQ multiplex PCR, and TCRdb holds only the in-frame ones, with some missing. The V and J calls and clone size are taken from that table; D and trimming were inferred from the DNA. The table shows 120,000 to 150,000 clones, with more than 70% occurring only once. The source of the sample is a study of cytomegalovirus exposure and HLA in healthy donors. Overall study context: About 85 million unique TCR sequences came from HLA-typed donors in an early release. Findings of the study overall: According to the study, roughly 160 TCR beta chains were cytomegalovirus-associated.

This clonotype originated in a male donor in good health and CMV-seropositive. Sequenced sample: PBMCs.

The CDR3 here is CAISESKPSLSGGFQETQYF. CDR3 sequence (DNA): TGTGCCATCAGTGAGTCGAAGCCCTCCCTCAGCGGGGGATTCCAAGAGACCCAGTACTTC. This rearrangement joins TRBV10-3 to TRBJ2-5; 8 bases agree with TRBD2. Trimming took 0 bases from V and 1 from J; bases not matched to a gene: 16. The germline CDR1 and CDR2 sequences are ENHRY and SYGVKD. The CDR3 runs 20 residues.